These 6 T cell receptor beta chains were sequenced from one sample in a study of Ad26.COV2.S vaccination and SARS-CoV-2 variants. This table comes from immunoSEQ multiplex PCR, and its TCRdb copy is limited to in-frame clones, with some not included. The sample holds about 350,000 clones; 70% to 90% are singletons and the top ten take around 11%. Stated treatment: approximately 18 received Ad26.COV2.S at low or high dose, single or two shots; about five received placebo; per-sample allocation not given. All samples were drawn on day 63, counting from the first vaccine or placebo injection. Sequencing used peripheral blood, obtained in a trial of Ad26.COV2.S vaccine versus placebo. The receptor source for this set is a person aged 18-60 years who received the Ad26.COV2.S COVID-19 vaccine or a placebo.

J is TRBJ1-1 and V is TRBV5-1; tentative D call: TRBD1 (6 bases). V gave up 0 bases and J gave up 5 bases, with 11 bases separating them. This CDR3 spans 14 amino acids. CDR1 is SGHRS, CDR2 YFSETQ, per germline. In DNA, the CDR3 is TGCGCCAGCAGCTTGGGCAGGGGAGGAACTGAAGCTTTCTTT. Translated, it gives CASSLGRGGTEAFF.

V gene TRBV5-1 combines with J gene TRBJ2-2, with 10 positions matching TRBD2. Unmatched junction bases numbered 8, after V lost 5 bases and J lost 1 base. The CDR3 contains 17 residues. Germline V gene lookup returns CDR1 SGHRS and CDR2 YFSETQ. In DNA, the CDR3 is TGCGCCAGCAGAAATTTAGCGGGAGGTTGGAACACCGGGGAGCTGTTTTTT. As protein: CASRNLAGGWNTGELFF.

In this sample, this clone turned up once. V gene TRBV7-9 combines with J gene TRBJ2-5, with D possibly TRBD2 on 5 matching bases. Germline CDR1 reads SEHNR; CDR2 reads FQNEAQ (reference sequence). V lost 8 bases and J 3 bases, leaving 10 bases between the germline ends. The CDR3 consists of 12 residues. As DNA, the CDR3 is TGTGCCAGCCGGGATCGAGAAGAGACCCAGTACTTC. Translated: CASRDREETQYF.

The chain is built from TRBV10-1 and TRBJ1-3; TRBD1 matches at 8 bases. CDR3 length: 16 amino acids. Germline CDR1 is WNHNN and CDR2 is SYGVQD (reference sequence). J was trimmed by 0 bases and V by 3 bases; bases with no gene match: 4. CDR3 sequence reads: CASSEAGGNSGNTIYF. The CDR3, as DNA: TGCGCCAGCAGTGAAGCAGGGGGCAACTCTGGAAACACCATATATTTT.

The chain links TRBV4-3 to TRBJ2-7; 7 bases line up with TRBD1. CDR3 length: 17 amino acids. Germline V gene lookup returns CDR1 LGHNA and CDR2 YSLEER. The junction had 10 bases not matched to a gene; V was cut back by 0 bases and J by 2 bases. This chain's CDR3 is CASSQDLGGVGPYEQYF. The CDR3 DNA sequence: TGCGCCAGCAGCCAAGATCTAGGGGGCGTGGGGCCCTACGAGCAGTACTTC.

The genes are TRBV10-2 and TRBJ2-3; tentatively, D is TRBD2 (5 bases). The ends were cut back, 6 bases at V and 9 bases at J, with 31 bases in the middle. CDR3 length: 18 residues. Per the germline V gene, CDR1 is WSHSY and CDR2 is SAAADI. The CDR3 DNA follows: TGCGCCAGCAGCCCCCTACGGGGTGGGAGATCCCTCACATGGACGCAGTATTTT. It encodes CASSPLRGGRSLTWTQYF.